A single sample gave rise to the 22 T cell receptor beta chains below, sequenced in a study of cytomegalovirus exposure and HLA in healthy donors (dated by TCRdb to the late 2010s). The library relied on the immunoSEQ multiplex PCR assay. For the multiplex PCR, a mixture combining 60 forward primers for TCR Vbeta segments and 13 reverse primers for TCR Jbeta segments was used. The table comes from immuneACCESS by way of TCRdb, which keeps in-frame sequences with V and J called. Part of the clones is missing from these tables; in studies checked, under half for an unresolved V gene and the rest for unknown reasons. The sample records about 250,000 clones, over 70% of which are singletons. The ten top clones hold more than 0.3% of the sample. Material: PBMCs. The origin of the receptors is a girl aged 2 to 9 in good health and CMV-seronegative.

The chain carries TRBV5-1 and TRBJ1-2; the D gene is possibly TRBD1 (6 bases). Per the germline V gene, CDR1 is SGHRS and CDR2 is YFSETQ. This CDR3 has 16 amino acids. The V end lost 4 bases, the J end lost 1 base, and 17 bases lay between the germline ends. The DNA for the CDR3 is TGCGCCAGCAGCCCCCGGGGGGGCTTATTTAACTATGGCTACACCTTC. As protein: CASSPRGGLFNYGYTF.

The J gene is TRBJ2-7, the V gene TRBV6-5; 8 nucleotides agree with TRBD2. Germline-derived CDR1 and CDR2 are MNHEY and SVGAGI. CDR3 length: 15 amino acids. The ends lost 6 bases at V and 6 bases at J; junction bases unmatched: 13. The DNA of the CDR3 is TGTGCCAGCAGGCCTGCGCCCGGGAGGGCGTCCGAGCAGTACTTC. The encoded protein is CASRPAPGRASEQYF.

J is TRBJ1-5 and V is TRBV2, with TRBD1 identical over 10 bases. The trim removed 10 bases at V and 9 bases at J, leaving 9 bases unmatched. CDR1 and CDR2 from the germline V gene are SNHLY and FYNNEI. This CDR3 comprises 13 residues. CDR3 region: CATGQGERRPQHF. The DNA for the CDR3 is TGTGCCACCGGACAGGGGGAACGCCGGCCCCAGCATTTT.

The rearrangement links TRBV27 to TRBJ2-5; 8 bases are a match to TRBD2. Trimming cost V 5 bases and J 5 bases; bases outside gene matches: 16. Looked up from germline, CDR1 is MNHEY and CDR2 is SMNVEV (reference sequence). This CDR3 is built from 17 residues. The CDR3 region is CASSPLQSSGVEETQYF. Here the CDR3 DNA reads TGTGCCAGCAGTCCCCTTCAAAGTAGCGGGGTTGAGGAGACCCAGTACTTC.

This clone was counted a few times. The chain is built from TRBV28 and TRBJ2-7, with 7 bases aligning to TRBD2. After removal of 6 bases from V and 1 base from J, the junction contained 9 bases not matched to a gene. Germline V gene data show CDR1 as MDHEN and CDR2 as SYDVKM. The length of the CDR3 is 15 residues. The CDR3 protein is CASRFLAATSYEQYF. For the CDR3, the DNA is TGTGCCAGCAGATTCCTAGCGGCTACTTCCTACGAGCAGTACTTC.

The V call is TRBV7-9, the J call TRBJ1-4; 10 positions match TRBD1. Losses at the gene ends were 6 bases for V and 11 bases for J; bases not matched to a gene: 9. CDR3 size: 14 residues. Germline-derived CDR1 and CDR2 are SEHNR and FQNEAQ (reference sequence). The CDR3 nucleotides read TGTGCCAGCAGTCTCCATGCGGACAGGGGGAAACTGTTTTTT. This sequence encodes CASSLHADRGKLFF.

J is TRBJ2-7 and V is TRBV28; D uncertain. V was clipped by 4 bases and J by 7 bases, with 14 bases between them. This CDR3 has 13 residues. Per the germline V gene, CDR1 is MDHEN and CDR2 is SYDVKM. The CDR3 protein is CASSSPSPPEQYF. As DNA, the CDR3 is TGTGCCAGCAGTTCTCCTTCTCCTCCTGAGCAGTACTTC.

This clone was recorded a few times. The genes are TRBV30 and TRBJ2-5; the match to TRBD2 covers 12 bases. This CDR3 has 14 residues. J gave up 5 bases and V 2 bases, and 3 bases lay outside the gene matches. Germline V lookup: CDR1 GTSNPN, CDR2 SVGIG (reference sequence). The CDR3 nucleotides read TGTGCCTGGAGTACAGGACTAGCGGGGGAGACCCAGTACTTC. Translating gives CAWSTGLAGETQYF.

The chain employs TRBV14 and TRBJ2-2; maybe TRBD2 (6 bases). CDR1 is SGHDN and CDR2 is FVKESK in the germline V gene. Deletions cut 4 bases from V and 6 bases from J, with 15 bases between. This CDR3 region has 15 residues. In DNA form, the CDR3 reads TGTGCCAGCAGCCCCGTGGGCGGGGCGGCCGGGGAGCTGTTTTTT. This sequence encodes CASSPVGGAAGELFF.

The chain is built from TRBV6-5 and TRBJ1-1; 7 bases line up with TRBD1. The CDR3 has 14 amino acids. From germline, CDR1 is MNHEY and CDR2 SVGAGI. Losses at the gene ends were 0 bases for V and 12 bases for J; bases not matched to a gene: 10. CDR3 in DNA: TGTGCCAGCAGTTACTCGAGGGTAGAGGGGGCGACTTTCTTT. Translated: CASSYSRVEGATFF.

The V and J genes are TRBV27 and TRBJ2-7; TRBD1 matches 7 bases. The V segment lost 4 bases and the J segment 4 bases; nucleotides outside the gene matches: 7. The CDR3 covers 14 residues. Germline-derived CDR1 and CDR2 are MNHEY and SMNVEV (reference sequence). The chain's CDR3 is CASSYGQALYEQYF. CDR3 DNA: TGTGCCAGCAGTTACGGACAGGCATTATACGAGCAGTACTTC.

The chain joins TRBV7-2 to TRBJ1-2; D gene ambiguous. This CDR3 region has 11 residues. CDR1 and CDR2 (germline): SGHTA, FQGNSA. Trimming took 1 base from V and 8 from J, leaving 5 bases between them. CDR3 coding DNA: TGTGCCAGCAGCTTAGTCAGGGGCTACACCTTC. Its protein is CASSLVRGYTF.

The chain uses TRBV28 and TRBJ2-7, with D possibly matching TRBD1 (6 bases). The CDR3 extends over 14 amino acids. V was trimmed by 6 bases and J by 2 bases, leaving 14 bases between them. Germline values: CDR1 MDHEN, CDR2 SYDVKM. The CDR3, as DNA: TGTGCCAGCAGGAGGGGGACACCCGCCTACGAGCAGTACTTC. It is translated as CASRRGTPAYEQYF.

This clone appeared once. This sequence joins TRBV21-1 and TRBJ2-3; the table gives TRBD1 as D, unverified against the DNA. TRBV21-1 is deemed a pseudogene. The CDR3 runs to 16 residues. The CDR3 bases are TGTGCCAGCAGCAAAGGGACAGGGGGCGCGGTAGATACGCAGTATTTT. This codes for CASSKGTGGAVDTQYF.

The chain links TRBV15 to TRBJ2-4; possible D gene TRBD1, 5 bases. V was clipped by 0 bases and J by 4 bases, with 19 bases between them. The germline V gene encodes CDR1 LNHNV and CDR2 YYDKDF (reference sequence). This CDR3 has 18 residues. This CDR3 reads CATSREAGQRLPKNIQYF. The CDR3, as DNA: TGTGCCACCAGCAGAGAGGCAGGGCAGAGACTCCCAAAAAACATTCAGTACTTC.

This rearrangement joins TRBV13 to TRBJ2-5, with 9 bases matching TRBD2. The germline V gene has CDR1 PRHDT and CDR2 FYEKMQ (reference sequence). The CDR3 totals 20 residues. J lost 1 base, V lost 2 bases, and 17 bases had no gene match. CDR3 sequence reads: CASSLFSLAGREGFQETQYF. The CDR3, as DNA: TGTGCCAGCAGCTTATTTTCGTTGGCCGGGCGGGAGGGATTCCAAGAGACCCAGTACTTC.

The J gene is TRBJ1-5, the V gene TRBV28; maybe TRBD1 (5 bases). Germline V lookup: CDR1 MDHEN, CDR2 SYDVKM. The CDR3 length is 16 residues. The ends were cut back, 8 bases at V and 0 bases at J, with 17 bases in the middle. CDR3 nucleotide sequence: TGTGCCAGCCGTTCGGCCGCAGGGTATAGCAATCAGCCCCAGCATTTT. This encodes CASRSAAGYSNQPQHF.

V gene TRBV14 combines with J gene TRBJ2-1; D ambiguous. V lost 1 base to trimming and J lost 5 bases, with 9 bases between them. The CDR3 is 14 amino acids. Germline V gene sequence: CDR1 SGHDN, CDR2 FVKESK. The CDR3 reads CASSQGPLHNEQFF. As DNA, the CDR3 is TGTGCCAGCAGCCAAGGTCCACTTCACAATGAGCAGTTCTTC.

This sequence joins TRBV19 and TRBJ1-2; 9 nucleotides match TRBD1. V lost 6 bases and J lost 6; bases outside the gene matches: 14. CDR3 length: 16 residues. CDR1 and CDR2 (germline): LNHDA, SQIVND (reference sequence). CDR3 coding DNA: TGTGCCAGTAGGAACAGGGGGCGCTTGCCACCCGATGGCTACACCTTC. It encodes CASRNRGRLPPDGYTF. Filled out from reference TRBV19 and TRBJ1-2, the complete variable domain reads DGGITQSPKYLFRKEGQNVTLSCEQNLNHDAMYWYRQDPGQGLRLIYYSQIVNDFQKGDIAEGYSVSREKKESFPLTVTSAQKNPTAFYLCASRNRGRLPPDGYTFGSGTRLTVV.

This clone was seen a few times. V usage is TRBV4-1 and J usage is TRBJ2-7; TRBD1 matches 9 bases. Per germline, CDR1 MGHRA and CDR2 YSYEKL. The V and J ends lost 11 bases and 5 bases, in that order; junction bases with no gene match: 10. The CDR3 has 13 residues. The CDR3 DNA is TGCGCCTGCGGGACAGGGAGAGGGGACGAGCAGTACTTC. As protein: CACGTGRGDEQYF.

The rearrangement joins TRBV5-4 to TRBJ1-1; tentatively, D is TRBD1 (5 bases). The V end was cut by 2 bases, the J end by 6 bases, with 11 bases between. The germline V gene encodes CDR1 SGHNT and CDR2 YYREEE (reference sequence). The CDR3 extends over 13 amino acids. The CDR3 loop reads CASSFGRGAEAFF. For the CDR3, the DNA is TGTGCCAGCAGCTTCGGACGGGGGGCTGAAGCTTTCTTT.

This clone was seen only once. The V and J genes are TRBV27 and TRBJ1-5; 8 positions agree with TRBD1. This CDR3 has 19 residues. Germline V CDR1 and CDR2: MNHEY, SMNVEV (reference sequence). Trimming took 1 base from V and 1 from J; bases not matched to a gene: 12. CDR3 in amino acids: CASSLYWGTGERSNQPQHF. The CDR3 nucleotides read TGTGCCAGCAGTTTATATTGGGGGACAGGCGAAAGGAGCAATCAGCCCCAGCATTTT.